Listed below are T cell receptor beta chains from one sample, sequenced in a study of T cells in localized non-small cell lung cancer. This table comes from immunoSEQ multiplex PCR, and its TCRdb copy is limited to in-frame clones, with some not included. The data contain around 1,800 clones, 20% to 25% of them seen just once; the ten biggest clones take up less than 25%. The input for sequencing was normal lung tissue next to the tumor, taken before any cancer treatment. The receptors stem from a man between 35 and 75 years old with stage III lung adenocarcinoma. The CDR3 runs from the conserved cysteine through the conserved F or W. A D gene is named only where the DNA matches it firmly. Rows may omit the clone size; those that give it use once, few, many or a size class.

d_call j_call clone_size v_call cdr3_aa cdr3_nt
- TRBJ2-1 large TRBV6-8 CASRIEPRVHEQFF TGTGCCAGCAGAATAGAGCCCAGGGTCCATGAGCAGTTCTTC
- TRBJ2-3 medium-sized TRBV11-3 CASSLGGSTDTQYF TGTGCCAGCAGCTTAGGGGGGTCCACAGATACGCAGTATTTT
- TRBJ1-4 - TRBV11-3 CASSPIEPSEKLFF TGTGCCAGCAGTCCGATCGAACCTAGCGAAAAACTGTTTTTT
TRBD1 TRBJ1-1 - TRBV30 CAWIGRGRVRNTEAFF TGTGCCTGGATCGGCAGGGGGCGAGTCCGGAACACTGAAGCTTTCTTT
- TRBJ1-1 medium-sized TRBV6-8 CASSYSLGGRQVRNTEAFF TGTGCCAGCAGTTACTCGCTTGGAGGCAGACAGGTGAGAAACACTGAAGCTTTCTTT
- TRBJ2-1 - TRBV19 CASRRTDPYNEQFF TGTGCCAGTAGAAGGACAGACCCCTACAATGAGCAGTTCTTC
TRBD1 TRBJ1-3 few TRBV11-3 CASSPSAGGSGNTIYF TGTGCCAGCAGCCCATCCGCAGGGGGCTCTGGAAACACCATATATTTT
- TRBJ1-1 few TRBV11-3 CASSLESRQETEAFF TGTGCCAGCAGCTTAGAAAGCAGACAGGAGACTGAAGCTTTCTTT
- TRBJ1-5 - TRBV12-5 CASTRQKNQPQHF TGTGCCAGCACCCGACAGAAGAATCAGCCCCAGCATTTT
- TRBJ1-1 few TRBV11-3 CASSPGTEGTEAFF TGTGCCAGCAGCCCGGGGACTGAGGGAACTGAAGCTTTCTTT
- TRBJ2-5 - TRBV29-1 CSVLTTFQETQYF TGCAGCGTTCTTACGACATTCCAAGAGACCCAGTACTTC
TRBD1 TRBJ1-5 - TRBV5-1 CASSLGATGMHQPQHF TGCGCCAGCAGCTTGGGGGCGACAGGGATGCATCAGCCCCAGCATTTT
- TRBJ1-6 once TRBV28 CASRLSKLTETVPYNSPLHF TGTGCCAGCAGATTGTCGAAATTGACGGAAACAGTGCCCTATAATTCACCCCTCCACTTT
- TRBJ2-1 - TRBV11-3 CASSPLLGGGDNEQFF TGTGCCAGCAGCCCTCTTCTAGGGGGTGGGGACAATGAGCAGTTCTTC
- TRBJ1-2 few TRBV11-3 CASSLEGSNYGYTF TGTGCCAGCAGCTTAGAGGGTTCTAACTATGGCTACACCTTC
TRBD2 TRBJ2-2 few TRBV6-8 CASSYSIILPAGDTGELFF TGTGCCAGCAGTTACTCGATAATTCTTCCGGCGGGGGACACCGGGGAGCTGTTTTTT
TRBD1 TRBJ2-2 medium-sized TRBV6-8 CASRSQGARTGELFF TGTGCCAGCAGATCACAGGGGGCGCGGACCGGGGAGCTGTTTTTT
- TRBJ2-7 medium-sized TRBV11-3 CASSSETVPYEQYF TGTGCCAGCAGCTCGGAGACAGTTCCCTACGAGCAGTACTTC
- TRBJ1-3 - TRBV11-1 CASSSTGNPGNTIYF TGTGCCAGCAGCTCCACAGGGAACCCTGGAAACACCATATATTTT
TRBD2 TRBJ2-3 few TRBV6-8 CASSYSLAGGFITDTQYF TGTGCCAGCAGTTACTCCCTAGCGGGGGGGTTCATCACAGATACGCAGTATTTT
TRBD1 TRBJ1-4 medium-sized TRBV6-8 CASSSSGRGNEKLFF TGTGCCAGCAGTTCCTCGGGCAGGGGGAATGAAAAACTGTTTTTT
TRBD1 TRBJ1-1 few TRBV9 CATKRDRAEGAEAFF TGTGCCACAAAACGGGACAGGGCCGAGGGCGCTGAAGCTTTCTTT
- TRBJ1-1 few TRBV11-3 CASSLVLGDTEAFF TGTGCCAGCAGCTTAGTTCTGGGGGACACTGAAGCTTTCTTT
TRBD1 TRBJ2-1 - TRBV14 CASSPMGQGLSNEQFF TGTGCCAGCAGCCCCATGGGACAGGGCTTATCGAATGAGCAGTTCTTC
- TRBJ1-1 - TRBV28 CASSWEGAMNTEAFF TGTGCCAGCAGTTGGGAGGGAGCTATGAACACTGAAGCTTTCTTT
- TRBJ2-7 medium-sized TRBV11-3 CASSPQVGGLSYEQYF TGTGCCAGCAGCCCCCAAGTCGGGGGCCTCTCCTACGAGCAGTACTTC
- TRBJ2-6 medium-sized TRBV11-3 CASSLTAGANVLTF TGTGCCAGCAGCCTGACAGCTGGGGCCAACGTCCTGACTTTC
TRBD1 TRBJ2-7 few TRBV2 CASSFQGARLEQYF TGTGCCAGCAGTTTCCAGGGGGCGCGTCTCGAGCAGTACTTC
- TRBJ2-2 - TRBV11-3 CASSATVQSTGELFF TGTGCCAGCAGCGCAACCGTACAATCGACCGGGGAGCTGTTTTTT
- TRBJ2-7 - TRBV14 CASRQSGSGRSYEQYF TGTGCCAGCAGACAATCGGGGTCAGGTCGCTCCTACGAGCAGTACTTC
- TRBJ2-1 few TRBV6-8 CASGQAYNEQFF TGTGCCAGCGGGCAAGCCTACAATGAGCAGTTCTTC
- TRBJ1-1 few TRBV11-3 CASSTEHSGTEAFF TGTGCCAGCAGCACAGAACACTCAGGGACTGAAGCTTTCTTT
TRBD1 TRBJ1-2 medium-sized TRBV11-3 CASSEWDSANYGYTF TGTGCCAGCAGCGAATGGGACAGTGCTAACTATGGCTACACCTTC